This T cell receptor beta chain was identified during a study of blood T cells in healthy people across ages. Study in general: Using template switching, researchers captured about one barcoded beta molecule for each two T cells.

The second PCR ran about 6 to 12 cycles with a sample-barcoded 5' primer and J-beta primers. All samples gave at least 3 million CDR3-containing paired-end reads. One entry per CDR3 protein, called by TCRdb with MiXCR from the 5' RACE reads. The sample lists roughly 730,000 distinct CDR3 sequences, about 61% seen once, with 20% to 30% in the top ten. There were healthy Caucasian individuals from Russia, aged about 6 to 95, serving as donors. Isolation per sample recovered at least 6.5 million PBMCs. This CDR3 comprises 14 residues. Germline loops: CDR1 DFQATT, CDR2 SNEGSKA (reference sequence). J lost 4 bases, V lost 3 bases, and 8 bases had no gene match.

The sample comprised blood. The genes are TRBV20-1 and TRBJ1-2; 7 nucleotides line up with TRBD1. The sequence derives from a man in his forties in good health. The CDR3 reads CSARDRDRVYGYTF. The CDR3 DNA sequence: TGCAGTGCTAGGGACCGGGACAGAGTCTATGGCTACACCTTC.